This TCR beta chain was retrieved from a study of shared clonotypes between healthy human individuals (TCRdb year 2020). General notes on the study: Two women and three men aged 18 to 49 years were included in the cohort. For each donor, three plates each were used for CD4 naive and CD4 memory, two plates were used for CD8 naive, and one plate was used for CD8 memory. To estimate repertoire size and how much clonotypes are shared between individuals, the study performed deep sequencing of blood TCR repertoires from 4 to 6 healthy adults. To increase sequencing depth and limit assay-specific biases, TCR repertoire library preparation and sequencing were carried out by different laboratories using diverse techniques. Between about 0.94 and 8.9 billion PBMCs per donor were obtained by leukapheresis. Study-wide findings and limitations: Larger estimated clonotype richness was generally found for naive subsets than for memory subsets. Compared with non-shared clonotypes, the clonotypes found in all four sorted-subset donors had higher generation probabilities. The genetic and exposure-history diversity represented was limited by the small number of donors. Based on pairwise subsampling, the degree of clonotype sharing among donors was expected to be affected by sequencing depth. Even with the large sequencing depth, rarefaction of the sorted-subset datasets indicated that sequencing was incomplete. Sharing across several donors was observed for about 5% of naive CD4, around 3.5% of naive CD8, 2% to 2.5% of memory CD4, and roughly 0.43% of memory CD8 clonotypes. Sampling was limited to blood, and TCR repertoires in tissue likely differ from TCR repertoires in blood.

In regard to this clone: There is no known antigen for this receptor. Base qualities were left out, and no much larger clone turns up one base away.

The donors were healthy, HIV-negative adults with no recently reported acute infections or vaccinations. Every donor was a Caucasian adult living in Nashville, Tennessee, USA. CD4+ T cells were enriched by magnetic negative selection; naive cells were then positively selected on CD45RA, and the negative fraction formed the memory subset. Blood was obtained by leukapheresis, after which PBMCs were separated by Ficoll-Histopaque density gradient centrifugation and cryopreserved in liquid nitrogen vapor phase. Analytical flow cytometry was used to check the purity and quantity of every magnetically sorted T cell population. From each sorted fraction, genomic DNA was isolated and quantified by UV absorbance on a Nanodrop 2000c. Using the deep immunoSEQ assay, multiplex PCR amplified TCR CDR3 regions from genomic DNA. Extracted genomic DNA from each cell subset was distributed evenly across all wells of several immunoSEQ 96-well plates, and each plate was treated as a replicate. For sorted subsets, each replicate PCR was loaded with around 220 ng genomic DNA, equivalent to some 31,000 T cell genomes. Purified libraries were quantified with a Qubit 3.0 fluorometer, sized on a Bioanalyzer 2100, and re-quantified with the KAPA Library Quantification kit. Every immunoSEQ 96-well plate was sequenced on a separate single-read 150-cycle Illumina NextSeq 550 flow cell. In the authors' own workflow: The immunoSEQ output contained only junctional sequences without quality scores, so filtering could not match that applied to full-length reads. To assign V/J genes and CDR3, sequences were annotated using PyIR, a Python wrapper for IgBLAST v1.9, with IMGT germline references. Reads were filtered out if the reads had weak V/J assignments (E-value above 1e-6), no CDR3, stop codons, out-of-frame junctions, or ambiguous translated residues. V3J clonotypes were defined by identical inferred V gene, J gene, and CDR3 amino acid sequence. Percentage overlap between repertoires was calculated by dividing the number of shared unique clonotypes by the size of the smaller repertoire. Three approaches were used to assess repertoire richness: RTK rarefaction, the Chao1 estimator, and Recon v2.1 estimates of unobserved clonotypes. For all TCRbeta clonotypes obtained by the gDNA method from a handful of donors, generation probabilities were computed with OLGA. The table comes from immuneACCESS by way of TCRdb, which keeps in-frame sequences with V and J called. Part of the clones is missing from these tables; in studies checked, under half for an unresolved V gene and the rest for unknown reasons. V, J and clone size reflect that table, while D and trimming were determined from the DNA. In this sample the table shows over a million clones, approximately 68% of which occur a single time. In total, the top ten clones hold approximately 1.5% of the sample.

V drops 11 bases and J drops 3 bases, leaving 14 bases in between. From a lookup of the germline V gene, CDR1 and CDR2 are SGHAT and FQNNGV. Measured from the cysteine to the phenylalanine, the CDR3 is 13 residues long. The DNA shown is the 39-base CDR3, in frame from base 1. The material sequenced was memory CD4+ T cells sorted from blood. This sample's cell subset or site label indicates: CD45RA-negative fraction. The clonotype comes from a man aged 18 to 29 in good health. The chain joins TRBV11-2 to TRBJ2-1; the D gene assignment is ambiguous. The DNA is TGTGCCCTAACGACGGAAAGCTACAATGAGCAGTTCTTC. Its amino acids are CALTTESYNEQFF.